This T cell receptor beta chain comes out of a study of blood T cell repertoires in COVID-19. Study background: Samples came from the United States, Italy and Spain, spanning acute and convalescent COVID-19.

Participants, about 18 to 90 years old, spanned around 25 US areas. Recovered status applied to Cohort 3 donors who had two consecutive negative PCRs. It also applied to those with clearance or with symptom resolution. Data came from immunoSEQ multiplex PCR; TCRdb stores just in-frame clones and leaves some out. Of fewer than 400,000 clones listed, around nine tenths are singletons. The V and J ends lost 6 bases and 0 bases respectively, with 15 bases between them. Looked up from germline, CDR1 is KGHSH and CDR2 is LQKENI. The CDR3 has 16 amino acids. This clonotype was obtained from a young man who had recovered from COVID-19. The sample consisted of PBMCs or T cells enriched from blood (not recorded which). The chain recombines TRBV18 with TRBJ1-3, with D possibly TRBD1 on 5 matching bases. The CDR3 nucleotides read TGTGCCAGCTCGCAAAACAGGATTGACTCTGGAAACACCATATATTTT. This codes for CASSQNRIDSGNTIYF.